Following are 13 T cell receptor beta chains from one sample sequenced in a study of cytomegalovirus exposure and HLA in healthy donors. The PCR made use of 60 Vbeta and 13 Jbeta primers. The repertoire was sequenced with immunoSEQ multiplex PCR; TCRdb's copy has only in-frame clones and lacks some. There are some 200,000 clones in the sample; around four fifths occur only once, and 2.5% to 3.5% lies in the top ten. The sample taken for sequencing was PBMCs. The receptor source for this set is a woman aged 55-70 years in good health and CMV-seropositive.

This clone was seen once. The chain links TRBV5-4 to TRBJ2-1; 9 positions match TRBD1. This CDR3 has 15 amino acids. Germline CDR1 is SGHNT and CDR2 is YYREEE (reference sequence). J gave up 8 bases and V 4 bases, and 10 bases lay outside the gene matches. CDR3 sequence (DNA): TGTGCCAGCAGCCACCGGGACAGGGATCACCATGAGCAGTTCTTC. The encoded protein is CASSHRDRDHHEQFF.

V gene TRBV1 combines with J gene TRBJ1-2; the table's D gene call, TRBD1, was not cross checked with the DNA. TRBV1 is an annotated pseudogene. This CDR3 is 15 amino acids long. In DNA, the CDR3 is TGCACCAGCAGACCACCCCGGACAGGGACCTATGGCTACACCTTC. It is translated as CTSRPPRTGTYGYTF.

The rearrangement joins TRBV14 to TRBJ2-7; TRBD2 is a possible D gene (5 bases). CDR3 length: 13 amino acids. The germline gives CDR1 SGHDN, CDR2 FVKESK. The V end was cut by 3 bases, the J end by 3 bases, with 9 bases between. CDR3 nucleotides: TGTGCCAGCAGCCATGTCCGGGACTACGAGCAGTACTTC. It specifies CASSHVRDYEQYF.

CDR3 bases: TGTGCCAGCAGCTTAAGCACAGGTAATTGTAGCAATCAGCCCCAGCATTTT. It codes for CASSLSTGNCSNQPQHF. The chain uses TRBV11-3 and TRBJ1-5, with D maybe TRBD1 (5 bases). The CDR3 is 17 residues long. Between the trimmed V and J ends, which lost 2 bases and 0 bases, there was a span of 14 bases. Germline lookup yields CDR1 SGHNT and CDR2 YENEEA.

The V gene is TRBV18, the J gene TRBJ1-1; D is undetermined. Trimming pared 3 bases from V and 7 bases from J, leaving 6 bases between. Germline assignment: CDR1 KGHSH and CDR2 LQKENI. CDR3 length: 11 residues. This CDR3 reads CASSPGVEAFF. CDR3 nucleotide sequence: TGTGCCAGCTCACCCGGGGTTGAAGCTTTCTTT.

This chain links TRBV7-2 with TRBJ2-7; perhaps TRBD1 as D (5 bases). There are 14 residues in the CDR3. In germline, CDR1 is SGHTA, CDR2 FQGNSA. V was shortened by 2 bases and J by 1 base, with 9 bases between the two germline ends. Written as DNA, the CDR3 is TGTGCCAGCAGCTTAAGCAGGGTTTCCTACGAGCAGTACTTC. Translating gives CASSLSRVSYEQYF.

V usage is TRBV7-9 and J usage is TRBJ1-1; TRBD1 aligns across 10 bases. This CDR3 has 15 residues. Trimming removed 6 bases from V and 2 bases from J; junction bases left unmatched: 6. CDR1 SEHNR and CDR2 FQNEAQ come from the germline V gene (reference sequence). In nucleotides, the CDR3 is TGTGCCAGCAGGGGGGGGGACAGGGGTAACACTGAAGCTTTCTTT. Translating it yields CASRGGDRGNTEAFF.

V is TRBV11-2 and J is TRBJ2-7; a possible D gene is TRBD2 (6 bases). The V gene lost 7 bases and the J gene lost 4 bases, with 14 bases spanning the gap. Looked up from germline, CDR1 is SGHAT and CDR2 is FQNNGV. The CDR3 totals 13 residues. DNA for the CDR3: TGTGCCAGCAACGCCCCGGGGACTTACGAGCAGTACTTC. As protein: CASNAPGTYEQYF.

The CDR3: CASSLDRANTGELFF. CDR3 bases: TGTGCCAGCAGCTTGGACAGGGCGAACACCGGGGAGCTGTTTTTT. This sequence joins TRBV21-1 and TRBJ2-2; the table's D gene call, TRBD1, was not cross checked with the DNA. TRBV21-1 is described as a pseudogene. The CDR3 totals 15 residues.

The chain uses TRBV18 and TRBJ1-5, with D maybe TRBD1 (6 bases). CDR1 is KGHSH and CDR2 is LQKENI in the germline V gene. Trimming pared 2 bases from V and 6 bases from J, leaving 20 bases between. CDR3 size: 17 residues. CDR3 in DNA: TGTGCCAGCTCACCAAACCCGCCCACAGGGATGAGTCAGCCCCAGCATTTT. As protein: CASSPNPPTGMSQPQHF.

This chain connects TRBV30 to TRBJ1-1, with a possible D match to TRBD1 (5 bases). CDR1 and CDR2 from the germline V gene are GTSNPN and SVGIG (reference sequence). CDR3 length equals 15 residues. V was trimmed by 3 bases and J by 4 bases, leaving 18 bases between them. CDR3 bases: TGTGCCTGGAGGGCCGCCGACAGAGGTTCCACTGAAGCTTTCTTT. It encodes CAWRAADRGSTEAFF.

The V call is TRBV6-1, the J call TRBJ1-2, with D hard to call. The V gene's germline CDR1 is MNHNS and CDR2 SASEGT. The CDR3 runs 15 residues. Trimming cost V 2 bases and J 0 bases, with 10 bases left between them. The CDR3: CASSERGKSNYGYTF. Written as DNA, the CDR3 is TGTGCCAGCAGTGAACGCGGCAAGTCTAACTATGGCTACACCTTC.

The rearrangement uses TRBV7-6 and TRBJ2-1, with TRBD1 matching over 10 bases. Germline lookup yields CDR1 SGHVS and CDR2 FNYEAQ. V trimming: 4 bases; J trimming: 9 bases; junction bases outside the gene matches: 9. The CDR3 is 15 amino acids. CDR3 coding DNA: TGTGCCAGCAGCTCCGACAGGGGGCGAGTATCTGAGCAGTTCTTC. Protein product: CASSSDRGRVSEQFF.